Below, 28 T cell receptor beta chains from the same sample are listed, as sequenced in a study of blood T cell repertoires in COVID-19. TCRdb's table, derived via immunoSEQ multiplex PCR, lists solely in-frame clones and lacks some. The sample contains some 300,000 clones, around 89% of which appear only once. Sequences were obtained from peripheral blood. The receptors originated from a woman in her forties or fifties with COVID-19, enrolled during active disease.

This clone occurred once. The chain is built from TRBV6-5 and TRBJ2-1; possible D gene TRBD2, 5 bases. The CDR3 length is 12 residues. Deletions cut 2 bases from V and 7 bases from J, with 6 bases between. Germline CDR1 and CDR2: MNHEY and SVGAGI. The CDR3 DNA is TGTGCCAGCAGTTACGGCGGGAATGAGCAGTTCTTC. Translating gives CASSYGGNEQFF.

The rearrangement joins TRBV15 to TRBJ2-3; 9 bases fit TRBD2. V dropped 0 bases and J dropped 1; count of bases not matched to a gene: 2. This CDR3 has 16 amino acids. Germline CDR1 reads LNHNV; CDR2 reads YYDKDF (reference sequence). The CDR3 coding sequence is TGTGCCACCAGCAGAGATCAGCGGGGGGGCACAGATACGCAGTATTTT. Amino acids: CATSRDQRGGTDTQYF.

The CDR3 spells CSAPPAGAYNEQFF. The CDR3 DNA sequence: TGCAGCGCACCACCGGCGGGAGCCTACAATGAGCAGTTCTTC. The chain links TRBV29-1 to TRBJ2-1; TRBD2 aligns across 7 bases. The CDR3 has 14 amino acids. CDR1 is SQVTM, CDR2 ANQGSEA, per germline. The J segment lost 2 bases and the V segment lost 7 bases, leaving 8 bases of the junction unmatched.

The chain employs TRBV5-1 and TRBJ2-1; the match to TRBD1 covers 10 bases. V shed 4 bases and J 8 bases; nucleotides not matched to a gene: 3. Germline assignment: CDR1 SGHRS and CDR2 YFSETQ. This CDR3 contains 13 residues. CDR3 DNA: TGCGCCAGCAGCCCCGGGACAGGGGATGAGCAGTTCTTC. Its protein is CASSPGTGDEQFF.

This clone occurred once. The chain carries TRBV2 and TRBJ2-7, with 8 bases identical to TRBD2. V lost 4 bases to trimming and J lost 0 bases; unmatched junction nucleotides: 11. The CDR3 loop spans 17 amino acids. Germline V CDR1 and CDR2: SNHLY, FYNNEI. The CDR3 DNA follows: TGTGCCAGCAGTGTGGCCGGAGGGGCGGGGGGCTCCTACGAGCAGTACTTC. Translating gives CASSVAGGAGGSYEQYF.

The chain combines TRBV6-4 with TRBJ2-3, with D tentatively TRBD1 (5 bases). CDR1 MRHNA and CDR2 SNTAGT come from the germline V gene. The CDR3 contains 14 residues. The V end was cut by 0 bases, the J end by 2 bases, with 6 bases between. The CDR3 spells CASSDSGHTDTQYF. The CDR3 DNA is TGTGCCAGCAGTGACTCGGGGCACACAGATACGCAGTATTTT.

This chain links TRBV18 with TRBJ1-1; 7 nucleotides agree with TRBD1. The V gene's germline CDR1 is KGHSH and CDR2 LQKENI. This CDR3 spans 15 amino acids. The J segment lost 1 base and the V segment lost 5 bases, leaving 7 bases of the junction unmatched. CDR3 sequence (DNA): TGTGCCAGCTCAAAAGTCTGGGACAGGAACACTGAAGCTTTCTTT. Its translation is CASSKVWDRNTEAFF.

The V and J genes are TRBV29-1 and TRBJ1-1; tentative D call: TRBD1 (6 bases). Germline V lookup: CDR1 SQVTM, CDR2 ANQGSEA. CDR3 length: 13 amino acids. Trimming cost V 6 bases and J 0 bases, with 11 bases left between them. The CDR3 DNA follows: TGCAGCGTGGCGAGGGGGTTGAACACTGAAGCTTTCTTT. It translates to CSVARGLNTEAFF.

The chain uses TRBV24-1 and TRBJ2-1; D not resolved. Deletions cut 6 bases from V and 9 bases from J, with 8 bases between. This CDR3 spans 11 amino acids. Germline V gene lookup returns CDR1 KGHDR and CDR2 SFDVKD. CDR3 amino acids: CATSIGFEQFF. CDR3 DNA: TGTGCCACCAGTATCGGGTTTGAGCAGTTCTTC.

The count of this clone is one. The gene calls are TRBV7-9 and TRBJ2-4; TRBD1 agrees at 7 bases. The germline CDR1 and CDR2 sequences are SEHNR and FQNEAQ (reference sequence). V trimming: 5 bases; J trimming: 3 bases; junction bases outside the gene matches: 4. This CDR3 contains 14 residues. DNA for the CDR3: TGTGCCAGCAGCACCTGGACAGGCAAAAACATTCAGTACTTC. It is translated as CASSTWTGKNIQYF. Combining the CDR3 with reference TRBV7-9 and TRBJ2-4 gives the whole variable domain DTGVSQNPRHKITKRGQNVTFRCDPISEHNRLYWYRQTLGQGPEFLTYFQNEAQLEKSRLLSDRFSAERPKGSFSTLEIQRTEQGDSAMYLCASSTWTGKNIQYFGAGTRLSVL.

The rearrangement links TRBV13 to TRBJ2-6, with a possible D match to TRBD1 (7 bases). Looked up from germline, CDR1 is PRHDT and CDR2 is FYEKMQ (reference sequence). This CDR3 has 18 amino acids. The germline V and J ends were trimmed by 5 bases and 1 base, with 18 bases remaining between them. CDR3: CASSGTQGTYSGANVLTF. The CDR3 nucleotides read TGTGCCAGCAGCGGAACACAGGGGACTTATTCTGGGGCCAACGTCCTGACTTTC.

This chain links TRBV27 with TRBJ1-1; 8 bases line up with TRBD1. The V gene end was trimmed by 3 bases and the J gene end by 6 bases; junction bases not matched to a gene: 18. The CDR3 contains 18 residues. From germline, CDR1 is MNHEY and CDR2 SMNVEV (reference sequence). The DNA for the CDR3 is TGTGCCAGCAGTTTTCGGCCGACAGGGGTCTCCGATAGCGCTGAAGCTTTCTTT. Its translation is CASSFRPTGVSDSAEAFF.

The chain recombines TRBV15 with TRBJ2-1; no clear D gene. Trimming left V 4 bases short and J 0 bases short, with 13 bases between. Germline V gene data show CDR1 as LNHNV and CDR2 as YYDKDF (reference sequence). This CDR3 is 16 amino acids long. This chain's CDR3 is CATSTLQKSSYNEQFF. CDR3 DNA sequence: TGTGCCACCAGCACCCTACAGAAGAGCTCCTACAATGAGCAGTTCTTC. The entire variable domain, with the rest obtained from reference TRBV15 and TRBJ2-1, is as follows: DAMVIQNPRYQVTQFGKPVTLSCSQTLNHNVMYWYQQKSSQAPKLLFHYYDKDFNNEADTPDNFQSRRPNTSFCFLDIRSPGLGDTAMYLCATSTLQKSSYNEQFFGPGTRLTVL.

The rearrangement links TRBV5-1 to TRBJ2-2; the match to TRBD2 covers 8 bases. The CDR3 covers 16 residues. Per germline, CDR1 SGHRS and CDR2 YFSETQ. J lost 7 bases, V lost 3 bases, and 11 bases had no gene match. The CDR3 DNA reads as TGCGCCAGCAGCTCCATCAGCGGGAGTGGTCTCGGGGAGCTGTTTTTT. Translating gives CASSSISGSGLGELFF.

The chain couples TRBV11-1 to TRBJ2-7; the match to TRBD2 covers 10 bases. The germline V gene has CDR1 SGHAT and CDR2 FQDESV (reference sequence). The CDR3 has 15 amino acids. Germline trimming cut 1 base from V and 3 bases from J; bases unmatched to any gene: 3. The CDR3: CASSLGTSGIYEQYF. CDR3 sequence (DNA): TGTGCCAGCAGCTTAGGCACTAGCGGGATCTACGAGCAGTACTTC.

V is TRBV27 and J is TRBJ2-3, with a weak D call TRBD1 (6 bases). V shed 3 bases and J shed 4 bases, with 14 bases lying between them. The CDR3 totals 15 residues. CDR1 is MNHEY, CDR2 SMNVEV, per germline (reference sequence). The CDR3, as DNA: TGTGCCAGCAGTTTTTACGGGACACTGCCAGATACGCAGTATTTT. It specifies CASSFYGTLPDTQYF.

A few counts support this clone. The chain recombines TRBV10-3 with TRBJ1-1; maybe TRBD1 (5 bases). This CDR3 region has 15 residues. Germline V gene data show CDR1 as ENHRY and CDR2 as SYGVKD. V gave up 1 base and J gave up 0 bases, with 9 bases separating them. The CDR3 region is CAISEYGALNTEAFF. CDR3 nucleotides: TGTGCCATCAGTGAGTATGGGGCTTTGAACACTGAAGCTTTCTTT.

The chain couples TRBV13 to TRBJ2-7; 7 bases are a match to TRBD2. Trimming at V came to 5 bases and at J to 3 bases, leaving 16 bases not matched to a gene. The length of the CDR3 is 17 residues. Germline V lookup: CDR1 PRHDT, CDR2 FYEKMQ (reference sequence). As DNA, the CDR3 is TGTGCCAGCAGCGCTCCGGAGGGGAGGGGCGTCCACTACGAGCAGTACTTC. It yields the protein CASSAPEGRGVHYEQYF.

This clone showed up just a few times. V gene TRBV4-2 combines with J gene TRBJ1-2; the D is unclear. The CDR3 consists of 11 residues. Per germline, CDR1 LGHNA and CDR2 YNFKEQ. V dropped 2 bases and J dropped 8 bases, with 6 bases sitting between them. CDR3 region: CASSQYEGYTF. CDR3 nucleotide sequence: TGTGCCAGCAGCCAATATGAGGGCTACACCTTC.

This clone was seen only once. The chain is built from TRBV19 and TRBJ2-7; 11 bases are a match to TRBD2. Germline V lookup: CDR1 LNHDA, CDR2 SQIVND (reference sequence). V was pared by 4 bases and J by 4 bases, with 6 bases of the junction left unmatched. The length of the CDR3 is 15 residues. The CDR3, as DNA: TGTGCCAGTAGTACGGGGACTAGCGGATTTTACGAGCAGTACTTC. It yields the protein CASSTGTSGFYEQYF.

The rearrangement joins TRBV7-9 to TRBJ2-1; possible D gene TRBD2, 5 bases. CDR3 length: 17 amino acids. Deletions cut 1 base from V and 5 bases from J, with 18 bases between. In germline, CDR1 is SEHNR, CDR2 FQNEAQ (reference sequence). CDR3 amino acids: CASSLGGSLGSNNEQFF. The CDR3 nucleotides are TGTGCCAGCAGCTTAGGAGGGTCCTTAGGCAGTAACAATGAGCAGTTCTTC.

CDR3 in DNA: TGCGCCAGCACTCAATGGACAGGGGCGGACACTGAAGCTTTCTTT. Translating gives CASTQWTGADTEAFF. The chain employs TRBV5-1 and TRBJ1-1, with 9 bases aligning to TRBD1. The germline gives CDR1 SGHRS, CDR2 YFSETQ. This CDR3 has 15 residues. The J segment lost 3 bases and the V segment lost 6 bases, leaving 9 bases of the junction unmatched.

V and J are TRBV9 and TRBJ1-1; D is undetermined. Germline CDR1 SGDLS, CDR2 YYNGEE. The V and J ends lost 0 bases and 2 bases respectively, with 8 bases between them. CDR3 size: 14 residues. CDR3 protein: CASSVGYSNTEAFF. Written as DNA, the CDR3 is TGTGCCAGCAGCGTAGGGTACAGTAACACTGAAGCTTTCTTT.

The chain joins TRBV21-1 to TRBJ1-3; TRBD1, the D gene given by the table, was not confirmed from the DNA. TRBV21-1 is listed as a pseudogene. The CDR3 length is 19 residues. The CDR3: CASSKKGITKISSGNTIYF. As DNA, the CDR3 is TGTGCCAGCAGCAAGAAGGGGATAACCAAAATCAGCTCTGGAAACACCATATATTTT.

The J gene is TRBJ2-3, the V gene TRBV9, with TRBD2 matching 7 bases. After removal of 3 bases from V and 2 bases from J, the junction contained 12 bases not matched to a gene. This CDR3 region has 17 residues. The germline V gene has CDR1 SGDLS and CDR2 YYNGEE. The CDR3 DNA is TGTGCCAGCAGCGCCCTTGGGGAGCGGGATTTCACAGATACGCAGTATTTT. It encodes CASSALGERDFTDTQYF.

This chain joins TRBV5-4 and TRBJ1-2; 8 bases line up with TRBD1. Germline CDR1 is SGHNT and CDR2 is YYREEE (reference sequence). The CDR3 totals 13 residues. Trimming at V came to 2 bases and at J to 8 bases, leaving 5 bases not matched to a gene. CDR3 nucleotide sequence: TGTGCCAGCAGCTTTTGGACAGGGAGCGGCTACACCTTC. Protein product: CASSFWTGSGYTF. Filled out from reference TRBV5-4 and TRBJ1-2, the complete variable domain reads ETGVTQSPTHLIKTRGQQVTLRCSSQSGHNTVSWYQQALGQGPQFIFQYYREEENGRGNFPPRFSGLQFPNYSSELNVNALELDDSALYLCASSFWTGSGYTFGSGTRLTVV.

The rearrangement links TRBV6-5 to TRBJ2-5, with 10 bases matching TRBD2. The CDR3 has 16 residues. The V gene's germline CDR1 is MNHEY and CDR2 SVGAGI. J was trimmed by 5 bases and V by 0 bases; bases with no gene match: 6. The CDR3 nucleotides read TGTGCCAGCAGTTACTCGGTGCTAGCGGGAGTGGAGACCCAGTACTTC. As protein: CASSYSVLAGVETQYF.

This chain links TRBV7-9 with TRBJ2-3, with D tentatively TRBD2 (6 bases). The CDR3 spans 15 residues. V gave up 2 bases and J gave up 0 bases, with 9 bases separating them. Germline lookup yields CDR1 SEHNR and CDR2 FQNEAQ (reference sequence). The CDR3 protein is CASSLIGTSTDTQYF. The CDR3 DNA reads as TGTGCCAGCAGCTTAATTGGGACTAGCACAGATACGCAGTATTTT. The whole variable domain, filled in from reference TRBV7-9 and TRBJ2-3, reads DTGVSQNPRHKITKRGQNVTFRCDPISEHNRLYWYRQTLGQGPEFLTYFQNEAQLEKSRLLSDRFSAERPKGSFSTLEIQRTEQGDSAMYLCASSLIGTSTDTQYFGPGTRLTVL.